A selection of T cell receptor beta chains follows, all from one sample in a study of shared T cell receptors in the human thymus. Repertoires were generated with immunoSEQ multiplex PCR, while TCRdb's copy carries only in-frame clones and drops some. This table has roughly 700,000 clones, roughly 90% appearing once. This sample was also put to use in a study of human thymus T cells.

The source material was thymocytes. These receptors all come from a boy younger than two with a congenital heart defect. Both conserved end residues are trimmed from each CDR3. D genes are given only for firm matches.

V	J	D	CDR3
TRBV5-1	TRBJ2-2	TRBD2	ASSLALAGGSLRYTGELF
TRBV5-1	TRBJ2-7	.	ASSGAGGPYEQY
TRBV5-4	TRBJ2-5	TRBD1	ASSLRVQGVMSETQY
TRBV4-3	TRBJ2-5	.	ASSQDVRQETQY
TRBV19	TRBJ2-7	.	ASSIGGTEQY
TRBV6-4	TRBJ1-5	TRBD1	ASRTGTVVPAANQPQH
TRBV15	TRBJ2-3	TRBD2	ATSRDWGVYLAGDVTDTQY
TRBV27	TRBJ2-1	TRBD2	ASSGGLAGYNEQF
TRBV27	TRBJ2-7	TRBD2	ASRNHGRAGDEQY
TRBV4-1	TRBJ2-1	TRBD2	ASSQDQRGSYNEQF
TRBV2	TRBJ2-2	.	ASRAGTTNTGELF
TRBV4-2	TRBJ1-2	TRBD1	ASSRAWDRGDYGYT
TRBV27	TRBJ2-7	TRBD2	ASSYTSGGLYEQY
TRBV29-1	TRBJ1-3	.	SAKPTGFSGNTIY
TRBV10-2	TRBJ2-7	TRBD2	ASSDTIRIVAGVTYEQY
TRBV19	TRBJ1-1	.	ASSIVDPRHPEAF
TRBV6-1	TRBJ2-4	TRBD2	ASSELFPSGRGGNKNIQY
TRBV27	TRBJ2-3	TRBD2	ASSFSGLAGGAGDTQY
TRBV15	TRBJ2-3	.	ATSTRTPTDTQY
TRBV11-3	TRBJ1-5	.	ASSYYNQPQH
TRBV6-1	TRBJ1-2	.	ASSDPPSPGTSYGYT
TRBV4-3	TRBJ2-7	.	ASSQDFNPGGIGWTYEQY
TRBV2	TRBJ1-2	TRBD1	ASSGPTGEDGYT
TRBV4-2	TRBJ2-5	.	ASSQGGKRLQETQY
TRBV6-1	TRBJ1-2	.	ASSEDRAPGYT
TRBV4-1	TRBJ2-2	TRBD1	ASSLNDRGGTGELF
TRBV6-1	TRBJ2-3	.	ASSASGIRTDTQY
TRBV27	TRBJ1-4	TRBD1	ASSLGDSNEKLF
TRBV5-1	TRBJ2-1	TRBD1	ASSGDSTYNEQF
TRBV2	TRBJ1-3	.	ASSSLISGNTIY
TRBV6-1	TRBJ1-2	.	ASSEGWGFNYGYT
TRBV2	TRBJ2-7	TRBD2	ASRITGTSGYEQY
TRBV29-1	TRBJ2-3	TRBD2	SVPRGGRGQY
TRBV28	TRBJ2-7	TRBD2	ASNIGLAGVREQY
TRBV7-9	TRBJ2-7	.	ASSHLPGEQY
TRBV25-1	TRBJ2-7	TRBD2	ASSVTTSGSSYEQY
TRBV5-1	TRBJ1-1	.	ASSLPATEAF
TRBV4-1	TRBJ1-1	TRBD1	ASSQDGTGATEAF
TRBV27	TRBJ2-5	.	ASSLLETQY
TRBV19	TRBJ2-7	TRBD1	ASVSGTDYEQY
TRBV6-5	TRBJ2-5	.	ASSRLRREQETQY
TRBV18	TRBJ2-6	.	ASSTPGQEFSGANVLT
TRBV11-2	TRBJ2-2	.	ASSRRFQNPNTGELF
TRBV27	TRBJ2-7	TRBD1	ASSLRDRGPEQY
TRBV7-9	TRBJ2-3	.	ASSPRSQGPDTQY
TRBV13	TRBJ1-5	TRBD1	ASSAAEQGFNQPQH
TRBV6-5	TRBJ2-7	TRBD1	ASSYVDRGKYEQY
TRBV10-1	TRBJ2-1	.	ASSESTSGPPHNEQF
TRBV11-1	TRBJ2-1	.	ASSLAVVGEGNEQF
TRBV12-5	TRBJ1-1	TRBD1	ASGLIQGRSTEAF
TRBV29-1	TRBJ2-2	TRBD1	SVEADRDTGELF
TRBV7-9	TRBJ2-5	TRBD2	ASSPAGTSGQETQY
TRBV14	TRBJ2-3	.	ASSPNNGNGPSTDTQY
TRBV4-1	TRBJ2-1	TRBD2	ASSQERRVRLAERDSYNEQF
TRBV15	TRBJ2-5	.	ATSRGGGGGSGETQY
TRBV5-1	TRBJ1-3	TRBD1	ASSPGQAFSGNTIY